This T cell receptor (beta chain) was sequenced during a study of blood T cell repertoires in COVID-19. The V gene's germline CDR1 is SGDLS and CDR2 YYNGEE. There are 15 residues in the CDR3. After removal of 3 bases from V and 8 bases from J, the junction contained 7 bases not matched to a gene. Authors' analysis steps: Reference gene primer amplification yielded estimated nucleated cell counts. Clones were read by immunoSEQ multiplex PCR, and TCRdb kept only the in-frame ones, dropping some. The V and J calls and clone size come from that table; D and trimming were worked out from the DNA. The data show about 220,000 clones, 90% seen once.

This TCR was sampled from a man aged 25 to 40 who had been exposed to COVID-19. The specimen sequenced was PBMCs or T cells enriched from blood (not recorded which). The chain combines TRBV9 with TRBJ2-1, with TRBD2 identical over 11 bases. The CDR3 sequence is CASSARSSGGDEQFF. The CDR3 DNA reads TGTGCCAGCAGCGCCCGAAGTAGCGGGGGGGATGAGCAGTTCTTC.